The next 18 T cell receptor beta chains were all read from a single sample in a study of cytomegalovirus exposure and HLA in healthy donors. The PCR contained 60 Vbeta and 13 Jbeta primers. Some clones are missing from TCRdb's copy, which holds only in-frame ones; the method was immunoSEQ multiplex PCR. In the table there are about 190,000 clones, approximately 79% of which are singletons. Sequenced sample: PBMCs. The receptors derive from a woman younger than 30 in good health and CMV-seronegative.

The CDR3 spells CSVERSDYSYEQYF. The CDR3 bases are TGCAGCGTTGAACGCAGCGATTACTCCTACGAGCAGTACTTC. J is TRBJ2-7 and V is TRBV29-1; D not certain. The CDR3 covers 14 residues. Germline loops: CDR1 SQVTM, CDR2 ANQGSEA. V was cut by 2 bases and J by 0 bases, with 11 bases left in between.

This clone was found once. The chain joins TRBV13 to TRBJ1-1; unclear D gene. This CDR3 has 13 residues. From germline, CDR1 is PRHDT and CDR2 FYEKMQ (reference sequence). The V end lost 5 bases, the J end lost 5 bases, and 12 bases lay between the germline ends. The CDR3 loop reads CASSPGIWTEAFF. The CDR3 region has the DNA TGTGCCAGCAGCCCGGGGATATGGACTGAAGCTTTCTTT. Full variable domain (rest looked up from reference TRBV13 and TRBJ1-1): AAGVIQSPRHLIKEKRETATLKCYPIPRHDTVYWYQQGPGQDPQFLISFYEKMQSDKGSIPDRFSAQQFSDYHSELNMSSLELGDSALYFCASSPGIWTEAFFGQGTRLTVV.

This clone was recorded once. V and J are TRBV18 and TRBJ2-1; 10 bases align to TRBD2. The CDR3 totals 14 residues. The ends lost 4 bases at V and 7 bases at J; junction bases unmatched: 4. Germline CDR1 and CDR2: KGHSH and LQKENI. CDR3 nucleotide sequence: TGTGCCAGCTCACTAGCGGGGGGTCGGAATGAGCAGTTCTTC. Translating it yields CASSLAGGRNEQFF.

The chain has TRBV4-3 and TRBJ1-1; D uncertain. In germline, CDR1 is LGHNA, CDR2 YSLEER. V was clipped by 0 bases and J by 1 base, with 21 bases between them. This CDR3 has 19 amino acids. CDR3 region: CASSQEYGLRGPRNTEAFF. The CDR3 DNA reads as TGCGCCAGCAGCCAAGAGTATGGCTTACGAGGCCCAAGGAACACTGAAGCTTTCTTT.

This clone was counted once. The chain is built from TRBV4-2 and TRBJ1-4, with D hard to call. Trimming stripped 4 bases from V and 6 bases from J, with 12 bases between. Germline values: CDR1 LGHNA, CDR2 YNFKEQ. The CDR3 totals 14 residues. CDR3 in amino acids: CASSRPPEDEKLFF. In DNA, the CDR3 is TGTGCCAGCAGCCGACCTCCGGAGGATGAAAAACTGTTTTTT.

The rearrangement uses TRBV19 and TRBJ2-1; TRBD2 is a possible D gene (5 bases). The CDR3 consists of 14 residues. CDR1 is LNHDA and CDR2 is SQIVND in the germline V gene (reference sequence). The V end was cut by 4 bases, the J end by 7 bases, with 14 bases between. CDR3 DNA sequence: TGTGCCAGTAGTACCTATAGGGAGAGGAATGAGCAGTTCTTC. This gives the protein CASSTYRERNEQFF.

This clone occurred a few times. The chain uses TRBV28 and TRBJ1-2, with 7 bases matching TRBD1. V was pared by 6 bases and J by 8 bases, with 9 bases of the junction left unmatched. This CDR3 is built from 13 residues. CDR1 is MDHEN and CDR2 is SYDVKM in the germline V gene. CDR3 bases: TGTGCCAGCAGCCCCACAGGGGTGGGGGGCTACACCTTC. Translation: CASSPTGVGGYTF.

This clone was found once. The genes are TRBV28 and TRBJ1-2, with D possibly TRBD1 on 6 matching bases. Germline V gene data show CDR1 as MDHEN and CDR2 as SYDVKM. V was pared by 6 bases and J by 1 base, with 12 bases between. The CDR3 spans 14 residues. CDR3 loop: CASRNTGINYGYTF. The CDR3 DNA sequence: TGTGCCAGCAGAAATACAGGGATTAACTATGGCTACACCTTC.

This clone has a handful of counts. The CDR3 coding sequence is TGTGCCAGTTCCCAGGTGAACTATGGCTACACCTTC. This sequence encodes CASSQVNYGYTF. The rearrangement links TRBV19 to TRBJ1-2; D unresolved. Trimming pared 8 bases from V and 2 bases from J, leaving 9 bases between. Germline loops: CDR1 LNHDA, CDR2 SQIVND (reference sequence). The CDR3 has 12 residues.

This chain connects TRBV5-8 to TRBJ2-1, with TRBD2 matching over 9 bases. Germline V gives CDR1 SGHTS, CDR2 YDEGEE. J lost 4 bases, V lost 0 bases, and 5 bases had no gene match. The CDR3 has 16 amino acids. In DNA form, the CDR3 reads TGTGCCAGCAGCTTGGTCTCTAGCGGGAAATACAATGAGCAGTTCTTC. Its protein is CASSLVSSGKYNEQFF.

The rearrangement joins TRBV4-1 to TRBJ2-5; the D gene is possibly TRBD2 (6 bases). There are 14 residues in the CDR3. CDR1 and CDR2 from the germline V gene are MGHRA and YSYEKL. The ends were cut back, 0 bases at V and 11 bases at J, with 16 bases in the middle. In DNA form, the CDR3 reads TGCGCCAGCAGCCAAGAAAGGGGACTGATAAAGCAGTACTTC. Amino acids: CASSQERGLIKQYF.

The V gene is TRBV20-1, the J gene TRBJ1-1, with TRBD1 matching 8 bases. Per germline, CDR1 DFQATT and CDR2 SNEGSKA (reference sequence). CDR3 size: 10 residues. The CDR3 is CTDRGTEAFF. The CDR3 DNA follows: TGCACTGACAGGGGTACTGAAGCTTTCTTT.

This chain joins TRBV7-3 and TRBJ1-2, with a possible D match to TRBD1 (6 bases). The ends were cut back, 5 bases at V and 3 bases at J, with 10 bases in the middle. CDR3 length: 13 residues. Germline V gene sequence: CDR1 SGHTA, CDR2 FQGTGA. CDR3 region: CASSKGGDYGYTF. CDR3 in DNA: TGTGCCAGCAGCAAGGGGGGGGACTATGGCTACACCTTC. The full variable domain, in which reference TRBV7-3 and TRBJ1-2 provide the parts outside the CDR3, is GAGVSQTPSNKVTEKGKYVELRCDPISGHTALYWYRQSLGQGPEFLIYFQGTGAADDSGLPNDRFFAVRPEGSVSTLKIQRTERGDSAVYLCASSKGGDYGYTFGSGTRLTVV.

The rearrangement links TRBV19 to TRBJ1-1; no reliable D call. The V and J ends lost 1 base and 7 bases respectively, with 7 bases between them. The V gene's germline CDR1 is LNHDA and CDR2 SQIVND (reference sequence). The CDR3 sequence is 12 residues long. The CDR3 protein is CASSIGSVEAFF. The CDR3 DNA sequence: TGTGCCAGTAGTATAGGTTCCGTTGAAGCTTTCTTT.

The J gene is TRBJ2-5, the V gene TRBV15, with D perhaps matching TRBD1 (5 bases). The CDR3 length is 15 residues. From germline, CDR1 is LNHNV and CDR2 YYDKDF (reference sequence). Trimming removed 0 bases from V and 2 bases from J, with 10 bases in between. CDR3 in amino acids: CATSRDGAHQETQYF. DNA of the CDR3: TGTGCCACCAGCAGAGATGGGGCACATCAAGAGACCCAGTACTTC. The whole variable domain, remainder taken from reference TRBV15 and TRBJ2-5, is DAMVIQNPRYQVTQFGKPVTLSCSQTLNHNVMYWYQQKSSQAPKLLFHYYDKDFNNEADTPDNFQSRRPNTSFCFLDIRSPGLGDTAMYLCATSRDGAHQETQYFGPGTRLLVL.

CDR3 sequence (DNA): TGTGCCAGCAGGGACAGGACTAGCGGGAGCTACGAGCAGTACTTC. This sequence encodes CASRDRTSGSYEQYF. The rearrangement joins TRBV6-1 to TRBJ2-7; 13 positions match TRBD2. Germline loops: CDR1 MNHNS, CDR2 SASEGT. The CDR3 is 15 amino acids. V was clipped by 6 bases and J by 3 bases; unmatched bases: 5.

The V and J genes are TRBV7-9 and TRBJ2-7; no clear D gene. V dropped 0 bases and J dropped 0 bases, with 15 bases sitting between them. The CDR3 loop spans 17 amino acids. Germline V gene sequence: CDR1 SEHNR, CDR2 FQNEAQ (reference sequence). The CDR3 loop is CASSLATQQIGSYEQYF. DNA for the CDR3: TGTGCCAGCAGCTTAGCGACACAGCAGATCGGCTCCTACGAGCAGTACTTC. Full variable domain (outside the CDR3, taken from reference TRBV7-9 and TRBJ2-7): DTGVSQNPRHKITKRGQNVTFRCDPISEHNRLYWYRQTLGQGPEFLTYFQNEAQLEKSRLLSDRFSAERPKGSFSTLEIQRTEQGDSAMYLCASSLATQQIGSYEQYFGPGTRLTVT.

This chain joins TRBV7-9 and TRBJ1-1, with TRBD1 matching 7 bases. Germline V gene lookup returns CDR1 SEHNR and CDR2 FQNEAQ (reference sequence). The V segment lost 1 base and the J segment 5 bases; nucleotides outside the gene matches: 13. CDR3 length equals 17 residues. DNA of the CDR3: TGTGCCAGCAGCTTAGATGGGACAGCACGCTTGGGGACTGAAGCTTTCTTT. It codes for CASSLDGTARLGTEAFF.